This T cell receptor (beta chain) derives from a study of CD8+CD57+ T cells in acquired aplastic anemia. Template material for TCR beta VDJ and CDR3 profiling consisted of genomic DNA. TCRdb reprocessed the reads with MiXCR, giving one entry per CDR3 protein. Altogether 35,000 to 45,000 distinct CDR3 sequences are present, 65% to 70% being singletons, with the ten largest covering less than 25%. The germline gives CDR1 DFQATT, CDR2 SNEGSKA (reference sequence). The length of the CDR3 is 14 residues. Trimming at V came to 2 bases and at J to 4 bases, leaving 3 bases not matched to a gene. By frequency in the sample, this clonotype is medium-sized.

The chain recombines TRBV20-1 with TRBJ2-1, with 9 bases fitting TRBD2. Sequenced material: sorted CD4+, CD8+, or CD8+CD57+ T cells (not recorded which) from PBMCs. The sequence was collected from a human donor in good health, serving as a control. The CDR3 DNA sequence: TGCAGTGCTAGATCTAGCGGGGAGTACAATGAGCAGTTCTTC. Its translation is CSARSSGEYNEQFF.